What follows are 3 T cell receptor beta chains derived from one specimen sequenced in a study of T cell repertoires in cytomegalovirus infection. TCRdb redid the calling of the reads with MiXCR, one entry per CDR3 protein. This repertoire shows around 900,000 distinct CDR3 sequences, about a third found once; its top ten account for roughly 13%. Their antigen targets remain unknown. The input for sequencing was cultured CD8+ T cells from PBMCs, taken from culture after CMV antigen stimulation. These receptors all stem from a human donor in good health (CMV status not recorded). Some clones in this sample may be carry-over from other donors' samples.

This clonotype was observed a few times. The chain has TRBV20-1 and TRBJ1-5; 9 bases match TRBD1. The J segment lost 4 bases and the V segment lost 0 bases, leaving 10 bases of the junction unmatched. The length of the CDR3 is 17 residues. The germline gives CDR1 DFQATT, CDR2 SNEGSKA (reference sequence). The CDR3, as DNA: TGCAGTGCTAGAGATAAAAAATGGGACAGGGAAAATCAGCCCCAGCATTTT. This gives the protein CSARDKKWDRENQPQHF.

The chain recombines TRBV2 with TRBJ2-3; 10 bases are shared with TRBD2. The CDR3 consists of 17 residues. The ends lost 4 bases at V and 3 bases at J; junction bases unmatched: 10. Germline V lookup: CDR1 SNHLY, CDR2 FYNNEI. This CDR3 reads CASSVRDSGGSTDTQYF. The CDR3 DNA reads TGTGCCAGCAGTGTAAGGGATAGCGGGGGGTCTACAGATACGCAGTATTTT.

As DNA, the CDR3 is TGTGCCAGCAGCTTAAATTCGGGGGAAAAAGGGGGCCGGCTATACGAGCAGTACTTC. Encoded protein: CASSLNSGEKGGRLYEQYF. This chain uses TRBV7-6 with TRBJ2-7, with D perhaps TRBD1 (7 bases). Germline-derived CDR1 and CDR2 are SGHVS and FNYEAQ. The V gene lost 2 bases and the J gene lost 4 bases, with 27 bases spanning the gap. The CDR3 covers 19 residues. Looking up the rest from reference TRBV7-6 and TRBJ2-7 gives the full variable domain: GAGVSQSPRYKVTKRGQDVALRCDPISGHVSLYWYRQALGQGPEFLTYFNYEAQQDKSGLPNDRFSAERPEGSISTLTIQRTEQRDSAMYRCASSLNSGEKGGRLYEQYFGPGTRLTVT.